The 18 T cell receptor beta chains given below trace back to one sample, sequenced in a study of glioma-infiltrating T cells after dendritic cell vaccination. Produced via immunoSEQ multiplex PCR; TCRdb's table is partial and in-frame only. The sample contains around 87,000 clones, about four fifths of which appear only once. Stated time point: after dendritic cell vaccination, including at tumor progression/relapse. The input for sequencing was blood, taken after dendritic cell vaccination. The origin of the receptors is a human donor with glioblastoma.

This clone was seen at least ten times. The same CDR3 also results from other DNA sequences found in this sample. The chain carries TRBV7-3 and TRBJ1-1; D is perhaps TRBD1 (6 bases). Germline values: CDR1 SGHTA, CDR2 FQGTGA. The CDR3 has 15 amino acids. V lost 0 bases, J lost 4 bases, and 12 bases lay in between. CDR3 bases: TGTGCCAGCAGCTTAACCGGGGGGCCGGGCACTGAAGCTTTCTTT. This sequence encodes CASSLTGGPGTEAFF. Based on the CDR3 plus reference TRBV7-3 and TRBJ1-1, the full variable domain is GAGVSQTPSNKVTEKGKYVELRCDPISGHTALYWYRQSLGQGPEFLIYFQGTGAADDSGLPNDRFFAVRPEGSVSTLKIQRTERGDSAVYLCASSLTGGPGTEAFFGQGTRLTVV.

The chain carries TRBV6-5 and TRBJ2-7; 7 bases are a match to TRBD1. V lost 0 bases, J lost 6 bases, and 8 bases stayed unmatched. The germline V gene encodes CDR1 MNHEY and CDR2 SVGAGI. This CDR3 has 15 amino acids. In DNA, the CDR3 is TGTGCCAGCAGTTACTCGAACGACAGGGCAGCCGAGCAGTACTTC. As protein: CASSYSNDRAAEQYF.

The J gene is TRBJ1-2, the V gene TRBV25-1, with TRBD1 matching 7 bases. CDR1 and CDR2 (germline): MGHDK, SYGVNS. The CDR3 runs 18 residues. Trimming took 2 bases from V and 0 from J; bases not matched to a gene: 12. The CDR3 nucleotides are TGTGCCAGCAGTGAAGGAGCGACCGGGACAGCAACTAACTATGGCTACACCTTC. Protein product: CASSEGATGTATNYGYTF.

V usage is TRBV19 and J usage is TRBJ1-5; TRBD1 matches 8 bases. Germline CDR1 reads LNHDA; CDR2 reads SQIVND (reference sequence). V shed 4 bases, J shed 5 bases, and the junction held 7 bases outside the gene matches. The CDR3 contains 15 residues. CDR3 loop: CASSTLRGPDQPQHF. The CDR3 DNA reads TGTGCCAGTAGTACACTCAGGGGGCCCGATCAGCCCCAGCATTTT.

This chain connects TRBV2 to TRBJ2-7; a weak D match, TRBD2 (6 bases). Deletions cut 10 bases from V and 0 bases from J, with 16 bases between. Germline CDR1 SNHLY, CDR2 FYNNEI. The CDR3 spans 14 residues. CDR3 region: CATRRGGDSYEQYF. The CDR3 bases are TGTGCCACCCGGAGAGGAGGGGACTCCTACGAGCAGTACTTC. Full variable domain (remainder filled in from reference TRBV2 and TRBJ2-7): EPEVTQTPSHQVTQMGQEVILRCVPISNHLYFYWYRQILGQKVEFLVSFYNNEISEKSEIFDDQFSVERPDGSNFTLKIRSTKLEDSAMYFCATRRGGDSYEQYFGPGTRLTVT.

This clone has just one count. Within the sample, other DNA sequences also encode this same CDR3. V usage is TRBV4-2 and J usage is TRBJ1-1; D not certain. Trimming cost V 1 base and J 5 bases, with 14 bases left between them. Germline-derived CDR1 and CDR2 are LGHNA and YNFKEQ. The CDR3 covers 15 residues. The CDR3 bases are TGTGCCAGCAGCCAAGTATTCGGGATCTCGACTGAAGCTTTCTTT. It specifies CASSQVFGISTEAFF.

The V and J genes are TRBV9 and TRBJ2-1; 8 nucleotides align to TRBD2. Per the germline V gene, CDR1 is SGDLS and CDR2 is YYNGEE. After removal of 3 bases from V and 1 base from J, the junction contained 3 bases not matched to a gene. The CDR3 contains 15 residues. Here the CDR3 DNA reads TGTGCCAGCAGCGCGTCGGGGGGGTCCTACAATGAGCAGTTCTTC. This encodes CASSASGGSYNEQFF.

The V call is TRBV5-1, the J call TRBJ2-7, with 9 nucleotides matching TRBD1. This CDR3 spans 14 amino acids. The V gene's germline CDR1 is SGHRS and CDR2 YFSETQ. The V and J ends lost 2 bases and 5 bases, in that order; junction bases with no gene match: 5. CDR3 loop: CASSLGTGLDEQYF. The CDR3 region has the DNA TGCGCCAGCAGCTTAGGGACAGGGCTCGACGAGCAGTACTTC. Supplemented by reference TRBV5-1 and TRBJ2-7, the full variable domain reads KAGVTQTPRYLIKTRGQQVTLSCSPISGHRSVSWYQQTPGQGLQFLFEYFSETQRNKGNFPGRFSGRQFSNSRSEMNVSTLELGDSALYLCASSLGTGLDEQYFGPGTRLTVT.

The genes are TRBV6-4 and TRBJ2-1, with 11 bases aligning to TRBD2. J gave up 5 bases and V 5 bases, and 5 bases lay outside the gene matches. The germline CDR1 and CDR2 sequences are MRHNA and SNTAGT. The CDR3 length is 15 residues. The CDR3 nucleotides read TGTGCCAGCAGTCCTAGCGGGGGGCCTAACAATGAGCAGTTCTTC. This encodes CASSPSGGPNNEQFF.

This chain uses TRBV5-1 with TRBJ2-7; 11 bases are shared with TRBD1. Germline V gene data show CDR1 as SGHRS and CDR2 as YFSETQ. The CDR3 spans 16 residues. Unmatched junction bases numbered 14, after V lost 5 bases and J lost 7 bases. The CDR3 DNA is TGCGCCAGCAGTGTACTTCCCGGACAGGGGGCAGGGGAGCAGTACTTC. This translates into CASSVLPGQGAGEQYF.

This clone appeared a few times. This rearrangement joins TRBV7-9 to TRBJ1-4; D call uncertain. The CDR3 covers 15 residues. CDR1 is SEHNR and CDR2 is FQNEAQ in the germline V gene (reference sequence). The V end was cut by 1 base, the J end by 0 bases, with 6 bases between. CDR3 region: CASSLDRTTNEKLFF. The CDR3 nucleotides read TGTGCCAGCAGCTTAGACAGAACAACTAATGAAAAACTGTTTTTT.

This chain links TRBV5-1 with TRBJ1-5; 7 bases fit TRBD1. The V segment lost 4 bases and the J segment 2 bases; nucleotides outside the gene matches: 9. CDR3 length: 16 residues. Germline V gene lookup returns CDR1 SGHRS and CDR2 YFSETQ. The CDR3 is CASSTRQGDGNQPQHF. In nucleotides, the CDR3 is TGCGCCAGCAGCACAAGACAGGGCGACGGCAATCAGCCCCAGCATTTT.

The V and J genes are TRBV7-2 and TRBJ2-7, with TRBD1 matching over 7 bases. Germline CDR1 reads SGHTA; CDR2 reads FQGNSA. The CDR3 has 14 amino acids. Losses at the gene ends were 5 bases for V and 1 base for J; bases not matched to a gene: 5. The CDR3 region is CASSMDRISYEQYF. Here the CDR3 DNA reads TGTGCCAGCAGCATGGACAGGATATCCTACGAGCAGTACTTC.

This chain uses TRBV29-1 with TRBJ1-1; 10 bases are a match to TRBD1. Losses at the gene ends were 4 bases for V and 9 bases for J; bases not matched to a gene: 5. Germline CDR1 reads SQVTM; CDR2 reads ANQGSEA. This CDR3 region has 12 residues. CDR3 loop: CSVGGQGKKAFF. Written as DNA, the CDR3 is TGCAGCGTTGGGGGACAGGGGAAAAAAGCTTTCTTT.

The chain recombines TRBV7-3 with TRBJ1-1, with 9 positions matching TRBD1. There are 13 residues in the CDR3. V shed 4 bases, J shed 7 bases, and the junction held 4 bases outside the gene matches. In germline, CDR1 is SGHTA, CDR2 FQGTGA. CDR3 nucleotide sequence: TGTGCCAGCAGCTCTGGGGGACAGGGTGAAGCTTTCTTT. It translates to CASSSGGQGEAFF.

The chain recombines TRBV11-3 with TRBJ2-6, with D maybe TRBD1 (6 bases). V lost 5 bases, J lost 0 bases, and 8 bases lay in between. The CDR3 covers 15 residues. The V gene's germline CDR1 is SGHNT and CDR2 YENEEA. CDR3 region: CASSKDSSGANVLTF. The CDR3 DNA reads TGTGCCAGCAGCAAGGACAGCTCTGGGGCCAACGTCCTGACTTTC. Filled out from reference TRBV11-3 and TRBJ2-6, the complete variable domain reads EAGVVQSPRYKIIEKKQPVAFWCNPISGHNTLYWYLQNLGQGPELLIRYENEEAVDDSQLPKDRFSAERLKGVDSTLKIQPAELGDSAVYLCASSKDSSGANVLTFGAGSRLTVL.

The gene calls are TRBV7-2 and TRBJ2-5; 7 bases agree with TRBD1. The end of the DNA is better explained by TRBJ2-7, so the J call may be wrong. CDR1 SGHTA and CDR2 FQGNSA come from the germline V gene. The CDR3 has 13 residues. The CDR3 nucleotides read TGTGCCAGCAGCCCCGGACAGGTCGGCGAGCAGTACTTC. Amino acid sequence: CASSPGQVGEQYF.

V usage is TRBV7-2 and J usage is TRBJ1-5; TRBD1 matches 7 bases. The V gene's germline CDR1 is SGHTA and CDR2 FQGNSA. This CDR3 is 14 amino acids long. Trimming took 1 base from V and 7 from J; bases not matched to a gene: 4. In DNA form, the CDR3 reads TGTGCCAGCAGCTTAGTAACAGGGGAGCAGCCCCAGCATTTT. Its translation: CASSLVTGEQPQHF.